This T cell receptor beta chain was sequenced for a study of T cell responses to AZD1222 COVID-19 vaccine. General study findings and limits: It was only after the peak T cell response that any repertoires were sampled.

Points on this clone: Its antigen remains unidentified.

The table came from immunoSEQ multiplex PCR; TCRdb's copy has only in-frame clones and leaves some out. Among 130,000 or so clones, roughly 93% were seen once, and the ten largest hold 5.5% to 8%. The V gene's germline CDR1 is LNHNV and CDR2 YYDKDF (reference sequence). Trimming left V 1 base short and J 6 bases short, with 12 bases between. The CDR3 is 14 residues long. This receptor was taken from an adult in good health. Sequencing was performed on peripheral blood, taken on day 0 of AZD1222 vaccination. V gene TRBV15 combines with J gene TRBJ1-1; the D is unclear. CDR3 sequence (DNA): TGTGCCACCAGCAGAGGAAAGATAGACGCTGAAGCTTTCTTT. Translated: CATSRGKIDAEAFF.